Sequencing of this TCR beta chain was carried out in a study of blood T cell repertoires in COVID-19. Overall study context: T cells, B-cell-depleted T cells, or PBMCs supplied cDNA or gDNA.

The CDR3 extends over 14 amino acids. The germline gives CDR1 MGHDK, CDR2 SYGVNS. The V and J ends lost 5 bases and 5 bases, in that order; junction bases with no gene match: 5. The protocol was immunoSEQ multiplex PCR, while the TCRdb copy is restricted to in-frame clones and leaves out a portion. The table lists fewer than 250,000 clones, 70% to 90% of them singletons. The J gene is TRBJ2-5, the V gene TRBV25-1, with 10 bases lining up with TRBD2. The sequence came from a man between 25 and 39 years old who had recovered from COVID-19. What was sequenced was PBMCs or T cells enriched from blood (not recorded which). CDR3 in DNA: TGTGCCAGCAGTTGGGGTAGCGGGAGGGAGACCCAGTACTTC. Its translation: CASSWGSGRETQYF.